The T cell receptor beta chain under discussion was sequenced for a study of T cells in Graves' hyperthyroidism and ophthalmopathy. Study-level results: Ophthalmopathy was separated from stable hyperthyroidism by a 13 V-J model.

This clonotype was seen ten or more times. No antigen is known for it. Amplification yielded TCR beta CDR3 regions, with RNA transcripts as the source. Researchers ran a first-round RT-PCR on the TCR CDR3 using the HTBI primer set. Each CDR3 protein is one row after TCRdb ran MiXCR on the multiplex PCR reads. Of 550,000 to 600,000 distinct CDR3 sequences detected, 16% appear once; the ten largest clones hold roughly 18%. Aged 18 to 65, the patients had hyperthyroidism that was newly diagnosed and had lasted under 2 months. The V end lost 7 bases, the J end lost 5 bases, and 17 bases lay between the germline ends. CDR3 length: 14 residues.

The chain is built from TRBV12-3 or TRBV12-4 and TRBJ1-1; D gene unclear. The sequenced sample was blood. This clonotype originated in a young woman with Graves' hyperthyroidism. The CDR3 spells CASTPVGLGTEAFF. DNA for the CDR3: TGTGCCAGCACCCCGGTAGGTCTTGGAACTGAAGCTTTCTTT.